This T cell receptor beta chain was obtained from a study of regulatory dendritic cells for organ transplantation. Germline assignment: CDR1 SGDLS and CDR2 YYNGEE. The CDR3 runs to 15 residues. V was clipped by 5 bases and J by 1 base; unmatched bases: 6. Clones were read by immunoSEQ multiplex PCR, and TCRdb kept only the in-frame ones, dropping some. The sample shows a few thousand clones, roughly 61% of them seen only once. This clone was picked up a small number of times. Sequences were obtained from memory CD8+ T cells from blood. Subset reported: CD45RO+ memory T cells. The chain recombines TRBV9 with TRBJ1-1, with 9 bases that match TRBD1. The sequence derives from a human donor in good health. The CDR3 coding sequence is TGTGCCAGCAGTCCTTTACAGGGGGCGAACACTGAAGCTTTCTTT. Translation: CASSPLQGANTEAFF.